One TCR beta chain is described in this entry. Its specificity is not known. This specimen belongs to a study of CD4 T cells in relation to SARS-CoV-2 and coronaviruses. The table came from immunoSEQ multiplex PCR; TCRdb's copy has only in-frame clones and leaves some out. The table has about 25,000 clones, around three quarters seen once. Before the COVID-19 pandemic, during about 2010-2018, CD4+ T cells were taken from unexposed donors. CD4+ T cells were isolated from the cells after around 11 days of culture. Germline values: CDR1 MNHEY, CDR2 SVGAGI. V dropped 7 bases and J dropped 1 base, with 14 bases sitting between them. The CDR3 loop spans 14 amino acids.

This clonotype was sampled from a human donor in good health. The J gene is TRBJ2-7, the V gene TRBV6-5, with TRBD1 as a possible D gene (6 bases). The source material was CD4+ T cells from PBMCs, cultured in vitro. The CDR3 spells CASTPNRVSYEQYF. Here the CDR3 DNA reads TGTGCCAGCACCCCCAACAGGGTGTCCTACGAGCAGTACTTC.